Shown below are 22 T cell receptor beta chains from a single sample sequenced in a study of blood T cell repertoires in COVID-19. TCRdb keeps only in-frame clones here, not all; method: immunoSEQ multiplex PCR. The sample has 70,000 or so clones, roughly 87% seen once. The material sequenced was peripheral blood. The receptors originated from a woman in her 50s with acute or convalescent COVID-19.

J is TRBJ2-1 and V is TRBV3-1 (or the pseudogene TRBV3-2), with unresolved D. Germline V gene data show CDR1 as LGHDT and CDR2 as YNNKEL (reference sequence). The CDR3 totals 17 residues. V lost 0 bases to trimming and J lost 9 bases, with 21 bases between them. The CDR3 loop reads CASSQEADGPPPGEQFF. DNA for the CDR3: TGTGCCAGCAGCCAAGAGGCTGACGGCCCGCCACCGGGTGAGCAGTTCTTC.

This chain joins TRBV2 and TRBJ2-3, with 10 bases that match TRBD1. Trimming at V came to 6 bases and at J to 4 bases, leaving 4 bases not matched to a gene. Germline assignment: CDR1 SNHLY and CDR2 FYNNEI. This CDR3 is 14 amino acids long. The CDR3 nucleotides are TGTGCCAGCAGGCCCGGACAGGGGGCAGATACGCAGTATTTT. Translating gives CASRPGQGADTQYF.

The genes are TRBV7-9 and TRBJ2-7; TRBD1 matches 7 bases. V was clipped by 3 bases and J by 5 bases; unmatched bases: 10. CDR3 size: 15 residues. Germline CDR1 SEHNR, CDR2 FQNEAQ (reference sequence). The CDR3 is CASSFGQVPLDEQYF. As DNA, the CDR3 is TGTGCCAGCAGCTTCGGACAGGTACCTCTGGACGAGCAGTACTTC.

V gene TRBV6-2 or TRBV6-3 combines with J gene TRBJ2-1; D perhaps matches TRBD2 (5 bases). V was pared by 6 bases and J by 3 bases, with 12 bases between. CDR3 length: 14 residues. The germline CDR1 and CDR2 sequences are MNHEY and SVGEGT. Here the CDR3 reads CASSRSGGYNEQFF. DNA of the CDR3: TGTGCCAGCAGCCGGAGCGGAGGCTACAATGAGCAGTTCTTC.

V and J are TRBV4-1 and TRBJ1-6, with TRBD1 matching over 7 bases. The trim removed 0 bases at V and 5 bases at J, leaving 4 bases unmatched. The CDR3 extends over 16 amino acids. In germline, CDR1 is MGHRA, CDR2 YSYEKL. CDR3 residues: CASSQDGQGDNSPLHF. The CDR3 coding sequence is TGCGCCAGCAGCCAAGATGGGCAGGGGGATAATTCACCCCTCCACTTT.

The J gene is TRBJ1-1, the V gene TRBV15, with D perhaps matching TRBD1 (6 bases). The germline CDR1 and CDR2 sequences are LNHNV and YYDKDF (reference sequence). V gave up 2 bases and J gave up 2 bases, with 9 bases separating them. The CDR3 covers 14 residues. The CDR3 nucleotides are TGTGCCACCAGCAGATCAGGGACAAACACTGAAGCTTTCTTT. Translated, it gives CATSRSGTNTEAFF.

The chain recombines TRBV5-5 with TRBJ1-2; possible D gene TRBD1, 5 bases. The CDR3 runs 13 residues. CDR1 is SGHKS, CDR2 YYEKEE, per germline (reference sequence). Trimming shortened V by 4 bases and J by 7 bases, and 14 bases separated the two germline ends. CDR3 amino acids: CASSPRGESGYTF. In nucleotides, the CDR3 is TGTGCCAGCAGCCCGCGGGGGGAGTCTGGCTACACCTTC.

The chain joins TRBV10-3 to TRBJ2-1; D remains ambiguous. This CDR3 has 18 residues. Germline CDR1 reads ENHRY; CDR2 reads SYGVKD. V was trimmed by 0 bases and J by 5 bases, leaving 20 bases between them. CDR3 residues: CAISESAVRGEWNNEQFF. The CDR3 nucleotides are TGTGCCATCAGTGAGTCGGCAGTACGAGGAGAATGGAACAATGAGCAGTTCTTC.

Only a few counts were recorded for this clone. The J gene is TRBJ1-2, the V gene TRBV29-1; 10 nucleotides align to TRBD1. CDR1 SQVTM and CDR2 ANQGSEA come from the germline V gene. Trimming took 6 bases from V and 7 from J; bases not matched to a gene: 5. The CDR3 is made up of 12 amino acids. CDR3 nucleotide sequence: TGCAGCGTGAAGGGACAGGGGTTTGGCTACACCTTC. It codes for CSVKGQGFGYTF.

A note on this clone: Other DNA sequences in the sample encode the same CDR3. The V and J genes are TRBV18 and TRBJ2-5, with D maybe TRBD2 (6 bases). Germline loops: CDR1 KGHSH, CDR2 LQKENI. The CDR3 covers 15 residues. V dropped 3 bases and J dropped 1 base, with 12 bases sitting between them. CDR3: CASSPNSGGQETQYF. DNA for the CDR3: TGTGCCAGCTCACCTAACTCCGGGGGCCAAGAGACCCAGTACTTC. Together with reference TRBV18 and TRBJ2-5, the CDR3 gives the full variable domain: NAGVMQNPRHLVRRRGQEARLRCSPMKGHSHVYWYRQLPEEGLKFMVYLQKENIIDESGMPKERFSAEFPKEGPSILRIQQVVRGDSAAYFCASSPNSGGQETQYFGPGTRLLVL.

This clone was detected only a few times. J is TRBJ2-6 and V is TRBV5-4; a weak D match, TRBD1 (5 bases). The V gene lost 5 bases and the J gene lost 1 base, with 13 bases spanning the gap. CDR1 is SGHNT and CDR2 is YYREEE in the germline V gene (reference sequence). CDR3 size: 16 residues. The CDR3 spells CASSFRKGSGANVLTF. The DNA of the CDR3 is TGTGCCAGCAGTTTTCGAAAGGGGTCTGGGGCCAACGTCCTGACTTTC.

The rearrangement uses TRBV7-2 and TRBJ2-2, with 8 bases that match TRBD1. Germline loops: CDR1 SGHTA, CDR2 FQGNSA. The trim removed 6 bases at V and 6 bases at J, leaving 3 bases unmatched. CDR3 size: 13 residues. CDR3 loop: CASSWTGSGELFF. The CDR3 DNA reads TGTGCCAGCAGTTGGACAGGGTCCGGGGAGCTGTTTTTT.

This clone was observed a handful of times. The chain links TRBV19 to TRBJ2-2; 8 nucleotides line up with TRBD1. After removal of 10 bases from V and 3 bases from J, the junction contained 7 bases not matched to a gene. Per germline, CDR1 LNHDA and CDR2 SQIVND (reference sequence). The CDR3 has 14 amino acids. The chain's CDR3 is CAIRQGMHTGELFF. The DNA of the CDR3 is TGTGCCATTCGACAGGGGATGCACACCGGGGAGCTGTTTTTT.

The chain combines TRBV12-2 with TRBJ1-2. TRBV12-2 constitutes a pseudogene. This CDR3 spans 14 amino acids. CDR3 DNA sequence: TGTGCAAGTCTCCCTGAGCGGCGGAGTCACGGCTACACCTTC. Its translation is CASLPERRSHGYTF.

The J gene is TRBJ2-1, the V gene TRBV9; 7 bases map to TRBD2. J was trimmed by 5 bases and V by 4 bases; bases with no gene match: 9. The length of the CDR3 is 15 residues. Germline lookup yields CDR1 SGDLS and CDR2 YYNGEE. CDR3 loop: CASSPLSGSDNEQFF. The CDR3 DNA sequence: TGTGCCAGCAGCCCACTTAGCGGGTCTGACAATGAGCAGTTCTTC.

The sample holds one count of this clone. This chain joins TRBV11-3 and TRBJ2-1, with D unresolved. V was cut by 0 bases and J by 0 bases, with 6 bases left in between. In germline, CDR1 is SGHNT, CDR2 YENEEA. CDR3 length equals 15 residues. CDR3 DNA: TGTGCCAGCAGCTTAGAACCCGGCTCCTACAATGAGCAGTTCTTC. Translated: CASSLEPGSYNEQFF.

The V call is TRBV30, the J call TRBJ2-5; a weak D match, TRBD2 (5 bases). The V and J ends lost 1 base and 1 base respectively, with 7 bases between them. The CDR3 consists of 13 residues. The germline V gene encodes CDR1 GTSNPN and CDR2 SVGIG (reference sequence). In DNA, the CDR3 is TGTGCCTGGAGTGGAGGGTTCCAAGAGACCCAGTACTTC. Its protein is CAWSGGFQETQYF.

V usage is TRBV4-2 and J usage is TRBJ1-6; 8 bases line up with TRBD1. Trimming at V came to 4 bases and at J to 7 bases, leaving 3 bases not matched to a gene. CDR3 length: 14 residues. Germline V gene lookup returns CDR1 LGHNA and CDR2 YNFKEQ. The CDR3 here is CASSLDRGNSPLHF. Here the CDR3 DNA reads TGTGCCAGCAGCCTCGACAGGGGAAATTCACCCCTCCACTTT.

The chain joins TRBV19 to TRBJ1-3; 8 bases line up with TRBD1. With V trimmed by 5 bases and J by 4 bases, 7 bases remained unmatched. Germline lookup yields CDR1 LNHDA and CDR2 SQIVND (reference sequence). The CDR3 is 15 residues long. The CDR3 is CASSLPGTGGNTIYF. The CDR3 DNA is TGTGCCAGTAGTCTCCCCGGGACAGGCGGAAACACCATATATTTT. The full variable domain, in which reference TRBV19 and TRBJ1-3 provide the parts outside the CDR3, is DGGITQSPKYLFRKEGQNVTLSCEQNLNHDAMYWYRQDPGQGLRLIYYSQIVNDFQKGDIAEGYSVSREKKESFPLTVTSAQKNPTAFYLCASSLPGTGGNTIYFGEGSWLTVV.

This chain links TRBV18 with TRBJ2-2; 10 bases are a match to TRBD1. The CDR3 contains 15 residues. Germline loops: CDR1 KGHSH, CDR2 LQKENI. The V gene end was trimmed by 2 bases and the J gene end by 4 bases; junction bases not matched to a gene: 1. The CDR3 spells CASSPGQGGTGELFF. In DNA form, the CDR3 reads TGTGCCAGCTCACCAGGACAGGGGGGCACCGGGGAGCTGTTTTTT.

V is TRBV9 and J is TRBJ2-1; TRBD2 matches at 9 bases. CDR1 SGDLS and CDR2 YYNGEE come from the germline V gene. The J segment lost 9 bases and the V segment lost 4 bases, leaving 11 bases of the junction unmatched. This CDR3 contains 15 residues. The CDR3 DNA reads TGTGCCAGCAGCCCCGGGACTAGCAGGCGGGGTGAGCAGTTCTTC. As protein: CASSPGTSRRGEQFF.

V usage is TRBV28 and J usage is TRBJ2-3, with a tentative D call TRBD2 (6 bases). The germline V gene has CDR1 MDHEN and CDR2 SYDVKM. The V end was cut by 5 bases, the J end by 2 bases, with 14 bases between. The length of the CDR3 is 15 residues. The CDR3: CASSPPGLDTDTQYF. The CDR3 nucleotides are TGTGCCAGCAGTCCCCCGGGACTGGACACAGATACGCAGTATTTT.